This entry lists 6 T cell receptor beta chains sequenced from one sample in a study of molecular identifiers for immune sequencing clone quantification (dated by TCRdb to 2016 to 2019). Receptor libraries were prepared by PCR. The data were produced on an Illumina HiSeq 4000. TCRdb reworked the public reads: Q25 trimming with fastp, MiXCR clone assembly, productive beta chains retained. Every CDR3 protein is listed once, alongside the most common genes and DNA of its rows. The sample includes over 8,000 distinct CDR3 sequences, with approximately 19% observed a single time. Jointly, the top ten make up approximately 1.5% of the sample. What was sequenced was naive CD8+ T cells from blood, with Jurkat cell RNA spiked in. The cell subset or site label, read with the paper, signifies: FACS-sorted CD8+CD4-CCR7+CD45RA+ naive T cells. Source of these receptors: a human donor in good health. Some libraries in this study had Jurkat cell RNA spiked in.

V and J are TRBV27 and TRBJ2-3; weak D call: TRBD1 (5 bases). The CDR3 spans 15 residues. Trimming removed 5 bases at V and 2 bases at J, with 14 bases between. The germline gives CDR1 MNHEY, CDR2 SMNVEV (reference sequence). The CDR3 spells CASSPGPLDTDTQYF. CDR3 nucleotides: TGTGCCAGCAGTCCAGGGCCGCTCGACACAGATACGCAGTATTTT.

This clonotype is termed medium-sized. The chain recombines TRBV4-3 with TRBJ2-3; D gene unclear. This CDR3 region has 16 residues. Germline V gene lookup returns CDR1 LGHNA and CDR2 YSLEER. V gave up 0 bases and J gave up 4 bases, with 14 bases separating them. CDR3: CASSQEAWQRPDTQYF. The CDR3 DNA reads as TGCGCCAGCAGCCAAGAAGCATGGCAGCGCCCAGATACGCAGTATTTT.

This clonotype was seen once. A much bigger clone sits one base away, suggesting this may be a read error. The CDR3 DNA follows: TGCAGTACTAGCGGGACCCTCGAGCAGTACTTC. This translates into CSTSGTLEQYF. The rearrangement uses TRBV20-1 and TRBJ2-7; 10 bases agree with TRBD2. Looked up from germline, CDR1 is DFQATT and CDR2 is SNEGSKA (reference sequence). This CDR3 has 11 residues.

In the case of this clonotype: Possible read error: a much larger clone is one base away. This chain connects TRBV7-9 to TRBJ1-1; 7 bases line up with TRBD1. V lost 5 bases and J lost 11; bases outside the gene matches: 11. CDR3 size: 13 residues. CDR1 SEHNR and CDR2 FQNEAQ come from the germline V gene (reference sequence). The DNA of the CDR3 is TGTGCCAGCAGCCTACGGGACAGAGGGCACGCTTTCTTT. Protein product: CASSLRDRGHAFF. Together with reference TRBV7-9 and TRBJ1-1, the CDR3 gives the full variable domain: DTGVSQNPRHKITKRGQNVTFRCDPISEHNRLYWYRQTLGQGPEFLTYFQNEAQLEKSRLLSDRFSAERPKGSFSTLEIQRTEQGDSAMYLCASSLRDRGHAFFGQGTRLTVV.

Concerning this clonotype itself: Just one base apart from a much larger clone, this may be a read error. This chain uses TRBV6-5 with TRBJ2-2; 12 bases agree with TRBD2. This CDR3 is 20 amino acids long. Germline CDR1 and CDR2: MNHEY and SVGAGI. CDR3 nucleotides: TGTGCCAGCAGTTACTCGATGATAGGACTAGCGGGGTCGAACACCGGGGAGCTGGTTTTT. Protein sequence: CASSYSMIGLAGSNTGELVF.

Notes on this clonotype: A much larger clone is a single base away; this may be a read error. The chain uses TRBV12-3 or TRBV12-4 and TRBJ2-5, with D maybe TRBD1 (5 bases). Deletions cut 6 bases from V and 1 base from J, with 9 bases between. The CDR3 is made up of 13 amino acids. CDR3 residues: CASSLDSQETQYF. DNA for the CDR3: TGTGCCAGCAGCCTAGACAGCCAAGAGACCCAGTACTTC.